The source of this T cell receptor beta chain is a study of blood T cells in healthy people across ages. General study findings and limits: Conclusively comparing naive with antigen-experienced cells was impossible with unsorted PBMCs.

The authors isolated at least 7 million PBMCs per sample. Germline-derived CDR1 and CDR2 are PRHDT and FYEKMQ (reference sequence). The CDR3 loop spans 16 amino acids. As regards this clonotype: Its target is not known. Sequence at one end of the junction differs from germline and may be a read error.

Through a sample-barcoded 5' primer and a J-beta primer mix, a second PCR was run for about 7 to 12 cycles. Every cDNA was tagged by a template-switch adaptor with 12 random nucleotides. TCRdb recomputed calls from the 5' RACE reads with MiXCR, one row per CDR3 protein. The sample consists of around 710,000 distinct CDR3 sequences, roughly two fifths of them appearing once. This sequence joins TRBV13 and TRBJ1-5; no reliable D call. Sequencing was performed on blood. The sequence was obtained from a woman aged 55-75 years in good health. The CDR3 DNA reads as TGTGCCGGCAGCCTCGGAGGTCACCTTTCCAATCAGCCCCAGCATTTT. Translated: CAGSLGGHLSNQPQHF.